This is a list of T cell receptor beta chains from one sample in a study of blood T cell repertoires in COVID-19. Clones were read by immunoSEQ multiplex PCR, and TCRdb kept only the in-frame ones, dropping some. Of about 280,000 clones listed, just under 90% are singletons. Material for sequencing was PBMCs or T cells enriched from blood (not recorded which). The receptors were gathered from a woman aged 60 to 75 who had recovered from COVID-19. CDR3s include the opening cysteine and the closing phenylalanine or tryptophan. The D gene is left open where the match is weak. Expanded clones are given a class, and other clones once, few, many or no size at all.

d_gene | abundance | j_gene | v_gene | len | CDR3aa | CDR3nt
TRBD1 | - | TRBJ1-2 | TRBV2 | 15 | CASSEEGQGQGGYTF | TGTGCCAGCAGTGAAGAGGGACAGGGTCAGGGAGGCTACACCTTC
- | - | TRBJ1-1 | TRBV28 | 13 | CASSSGVNTEAFF | TGTGCCAGCAGTTCAGGGGTGAACACTGAAGCTTTCTTT
TRBD2 | - | TRBJ2-1 | TRBV30 | 11 | CASESGEKQFF | TGTGCCTCGGAAAGCGGGGAAAAGCAGTTCTTC
TRBD2 | - | TRBJ2-3 | TRBV5-4 | 15 | CASSPGLAGEDTQYF | TGTGCCAGCAGCCCGGGACTAGCGGGAGAAGATACGCAGTATTTT
TRBD1 | - | TRBJ1-3 | TRBV9 | 16 | CASSAGTGLSGNTIYF | TGTGCCAGCAGCGCCGGGACAGGTCTCTCTGGAAACACCATATATTTT
- | - | TRBJ1-2 | TRBV9 | 14 | CASSPREGDYGYTF | TGTGCCAGCAGCCCGCGCGAGGGGGACTATGGCTACACCTTC
- | once | TRBJ2-3 | TRBV28 | 14 | CASSVGGATDTQYF | TGTGCCAGCAGTGTGGGCGGGGCCACAGATACGCAGTATTTT
- | - | TRBJ1-2 | TRBV3-1/TRBV3-2 | 13 | CASSQVLVEGYTF | TGTGCCAGCAGCCAAGTTTTGGTAGAGGGCTACACCTTC
- | - | TRBJ1-6 | TRBV13 | 12 | CASSGGLGALHF | TGTGCCAGCAGCGGAGGTTTAGGAGCCCTCCACTTT
- | - | TRBJ1-2 | TRBV6-5 | 13 | CASRRDGDYGYTF | TGTGCCAGCCGGCGGGACGGAGACTATGGCTACACCTTC
- | once | TRBJ2-1 | TRBV6-5 | 15 | CASTSDSDSVWEQFF | TGTGCCAGCACCTCGGACTCCGACTCAGTATGGGAGCAGTTCTTC
- | - | TRBJ1-2 | TRBV18 | 14 | CASSPPGDYYGYTF | TGTGCCAGCTCACCACCGGGGGACTACTATGGCTACACCTTC
TRBD2 | - | TRBJ2-5 | TRBV3-1/TRBV3-2 | 14 | CASTTSGRVKTQYF | TGTGCCAGTACGACTAGCGGGAGAGTAAAGACCCAGTACTTC
- | - | TRBJ2-7 | TRBV28 | 11 | CASSNRYEQYF | TGTGCCAGCAGTAACAGGTACGAGCAGTACTTC
TRBD2 | once | TRBJ2-1 | TRBV6-4 | 15 | CASSDVSGGNNEQFF | TGTGCCAGCAGTGACGTTAGCGGGGGGAACAATGAGCAGTTCTTC
- | once | TRBJ1-1 | TRBV5-5 | 15 | CASSRSLQGNTEAFF | TGTGCCAGCAGCCGATCCCTACAGGGGAACACTGAAGCTTTCTTT
- | - | TRBJ2-3 | TRBV28 | 14 | CASSRGSSTDTQYF | TGTGCCAGCAGTAGGGGGAGCAGCACAGATACGCAGTATTTT
- | - | TRBJ2-3 | TRBV7-3 | 12 | CASSASTDTQYF | TGTGCCAGCAGCGCCAGTACAGATACGCAGTATTTT
TRBD2 | - | TRBJ2-1 | TRBV7-6 | 15 | CASTDQREVVSEQFF | TGTGCCAGCACGGACCAGCGGGAGGTCGTAAGTGAGCAGTTCTTC
- | - | TRBJ1-2 | TRBV9 | 13 | CASSKQGSYGYTF | TGTGCCAGCAGCAAACAGGGTAGCTATGGCTACACCTTC
- | - | TRBJ2-2 | TRBV7-3 | 14 | CASSPGVRGGELFF | TGTGCCAGCAGCCCAGGGGTTCGCGGCGGGGAGCTGTTTTTT
- | - | TRBJ1-2 | TRBV7-8 | 15 | CASSPGGRVNYGYTF | TGTGCCAGCAGCCCCGGAGGGCGGGTAAACTATGGCTACACCTTC
TRBD1 | - | TRBJ1-2 | TRBV29-1 | 15 | CSVDPSGQGAGGYTF | TGCAGCGTTGACCCCTCGGGACAGGGGGCGGGGGGCTACACCTTC